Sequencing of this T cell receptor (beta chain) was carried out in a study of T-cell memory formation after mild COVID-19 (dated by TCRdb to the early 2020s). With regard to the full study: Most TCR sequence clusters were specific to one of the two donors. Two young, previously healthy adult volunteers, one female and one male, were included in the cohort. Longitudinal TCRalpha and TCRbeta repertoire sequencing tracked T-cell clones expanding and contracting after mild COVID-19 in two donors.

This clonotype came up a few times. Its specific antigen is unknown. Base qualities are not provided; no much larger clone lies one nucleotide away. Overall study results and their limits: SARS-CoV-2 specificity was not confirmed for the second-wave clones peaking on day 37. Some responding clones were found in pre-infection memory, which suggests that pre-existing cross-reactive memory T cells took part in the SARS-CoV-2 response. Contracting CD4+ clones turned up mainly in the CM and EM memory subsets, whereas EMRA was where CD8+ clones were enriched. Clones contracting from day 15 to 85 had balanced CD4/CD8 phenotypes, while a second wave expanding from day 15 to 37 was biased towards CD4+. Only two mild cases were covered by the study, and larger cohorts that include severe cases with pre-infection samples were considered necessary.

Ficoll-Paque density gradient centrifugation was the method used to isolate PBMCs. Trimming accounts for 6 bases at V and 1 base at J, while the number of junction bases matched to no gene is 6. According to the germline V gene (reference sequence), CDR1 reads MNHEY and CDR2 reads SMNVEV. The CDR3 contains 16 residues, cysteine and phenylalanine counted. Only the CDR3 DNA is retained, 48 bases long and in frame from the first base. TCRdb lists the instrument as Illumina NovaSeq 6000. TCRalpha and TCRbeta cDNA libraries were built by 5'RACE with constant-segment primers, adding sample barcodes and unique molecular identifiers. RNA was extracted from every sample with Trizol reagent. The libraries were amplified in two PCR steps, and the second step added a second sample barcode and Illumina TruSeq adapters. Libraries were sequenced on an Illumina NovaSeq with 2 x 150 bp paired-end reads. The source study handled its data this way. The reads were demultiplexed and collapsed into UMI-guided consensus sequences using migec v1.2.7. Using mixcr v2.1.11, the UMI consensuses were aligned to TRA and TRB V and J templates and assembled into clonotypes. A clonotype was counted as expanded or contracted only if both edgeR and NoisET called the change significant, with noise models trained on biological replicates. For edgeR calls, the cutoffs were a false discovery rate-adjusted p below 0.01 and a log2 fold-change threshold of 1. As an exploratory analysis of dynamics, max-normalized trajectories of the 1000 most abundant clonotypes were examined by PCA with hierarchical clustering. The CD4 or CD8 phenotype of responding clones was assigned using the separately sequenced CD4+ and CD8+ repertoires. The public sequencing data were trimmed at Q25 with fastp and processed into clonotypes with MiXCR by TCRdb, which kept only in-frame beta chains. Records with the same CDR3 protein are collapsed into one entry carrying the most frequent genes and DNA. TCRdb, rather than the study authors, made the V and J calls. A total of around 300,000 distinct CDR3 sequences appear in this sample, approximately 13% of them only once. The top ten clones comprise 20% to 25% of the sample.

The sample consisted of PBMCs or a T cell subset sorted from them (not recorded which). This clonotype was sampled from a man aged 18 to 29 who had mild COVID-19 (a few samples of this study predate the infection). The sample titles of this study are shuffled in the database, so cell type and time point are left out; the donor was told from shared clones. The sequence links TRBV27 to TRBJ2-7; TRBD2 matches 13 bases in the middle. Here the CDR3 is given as CASSEGLAGFSYEQYF. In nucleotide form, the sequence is TGTGCCAGCAGCGAGGGACTAGCGGGGTTTTCCTACGAGCAGTACTTC.